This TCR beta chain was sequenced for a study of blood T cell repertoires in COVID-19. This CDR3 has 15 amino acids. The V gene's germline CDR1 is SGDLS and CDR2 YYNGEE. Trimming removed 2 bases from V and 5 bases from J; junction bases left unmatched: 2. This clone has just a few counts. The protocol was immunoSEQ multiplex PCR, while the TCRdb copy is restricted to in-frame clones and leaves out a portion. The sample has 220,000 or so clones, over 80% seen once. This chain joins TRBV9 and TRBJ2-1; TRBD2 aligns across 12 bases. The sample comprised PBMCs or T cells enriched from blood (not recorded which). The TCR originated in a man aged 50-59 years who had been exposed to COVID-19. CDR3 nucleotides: TGTGCCAGCAGCGTTCTAGCGGGAGGGGACAATGAGCAGTTCTTC. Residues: CASSVLAGGDNEQFF.